This entry concerns a single T cell receptor beta chain. The repertoire was sequenced with immunoSEQ multiplex PCR; TCRdb's copy has only in-frame clones and lacks some. The sample has under 60,000 clones; 80% to 95% are singletons. This specimen belongs to a study of T cell changes during pregnancy in multiple sclerosis. Sequenced material: CD4+ T cells from peripheral blood mononuclear cells, taken in the third trimester of pregnancy. The sequence was collected from a female donor with multiple sclerosis, enrolled in a pregnancy study.

This chain's CDR3 is CASSQNPGGDLGEQYF. The CDR3 nucleotides read TGTGCCAGCAGCCAAAACCCCGGGGGGGACCTTGGCGAGCAGTACTTC. The chain joins TRBV7-8 to TRBJ2-7; 8 positions match TRBD2. This CDR3 contains 16 residues. Trimming took 5 bases from V and 6 from J; bases not matched to a gene: 15. Germline loops: CDR1 SGHVS, CDR2 FQNEAQ. Variable domain in full (rest from reference TRBV7-8 and TRBJ2-7): GAGVSQSPRYKVAKRGQDVALRCDPISGHVSLFWYQQALGQGPEFLTYFQNEAQLDKSGLPSDRFFAERPEGSVSTLKIQRTQQEDSAVYLCASSQNPGGDLGEQYFGPGTRLTVT.